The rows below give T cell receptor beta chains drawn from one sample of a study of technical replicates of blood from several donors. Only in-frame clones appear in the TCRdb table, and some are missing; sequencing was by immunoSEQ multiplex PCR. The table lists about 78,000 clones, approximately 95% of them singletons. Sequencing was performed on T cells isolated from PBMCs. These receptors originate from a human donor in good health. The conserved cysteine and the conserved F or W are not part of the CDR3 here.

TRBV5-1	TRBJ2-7	ASSQGSGETQGEQY
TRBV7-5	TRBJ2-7	VRLCTSNEQY
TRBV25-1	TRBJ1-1	ASSDWGGEAF
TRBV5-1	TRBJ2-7	ASSSWYGQDYEQY
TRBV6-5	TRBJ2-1	ASRRLAGEYNEQF
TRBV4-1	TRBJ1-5	ASSHTLRKEKTGDSNQPQH
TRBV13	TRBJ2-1	ASSYVMAESYNEQF
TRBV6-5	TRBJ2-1	ASRDPRRGEQF
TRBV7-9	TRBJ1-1	ASSRLSEAF
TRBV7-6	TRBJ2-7	ASSLGGQGPYEQY
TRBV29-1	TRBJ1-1	SVAELLNTEAF
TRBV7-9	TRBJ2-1	ASSSLGGPTYNEQF
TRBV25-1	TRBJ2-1	ASSELYRGNEQF
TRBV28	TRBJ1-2	ASSYAGNYGYT
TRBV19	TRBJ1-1	ATSEGGVLMNTEAF
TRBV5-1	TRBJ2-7	ASSFRGVAGVAEY
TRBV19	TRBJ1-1	ATNSAGKAF
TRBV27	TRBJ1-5	ASSLIGGSNQPQH
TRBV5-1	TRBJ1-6	ASKNSQGNSPLH
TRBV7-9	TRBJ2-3	ASSLKTGGPPDTQY
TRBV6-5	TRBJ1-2	ASSYTGGYGYT
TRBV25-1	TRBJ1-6	ASSVGTGNNSPLH
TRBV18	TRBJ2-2	ASSPLGQGSAGELF
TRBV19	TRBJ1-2	ASTPGQGYGYT
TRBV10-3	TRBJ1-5	AISESAGTQNQPQH
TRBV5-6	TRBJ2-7	ASSLAGQGYEQY
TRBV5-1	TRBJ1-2	ASSLAGNYGYT
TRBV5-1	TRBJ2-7	ASSDTSSYEQY
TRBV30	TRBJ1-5	AWSAGQGNQPQH
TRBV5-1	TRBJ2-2	ASSLAGGANTGELF
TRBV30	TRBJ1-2	ASLRTGNGYT
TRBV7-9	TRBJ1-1	ASSLQGTTEAF
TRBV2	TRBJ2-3	ASSEAMLAESTDTQY
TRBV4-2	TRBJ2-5	ASSQEERTARAQY
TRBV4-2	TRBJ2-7	ASSPLVGSGEQY
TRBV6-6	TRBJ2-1	ASSLAGRYNEQF
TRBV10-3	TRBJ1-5	AISDWDSDQPQH
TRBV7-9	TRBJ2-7	ASSSTDRIRPYEQY
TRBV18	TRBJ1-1	ASSPGQRRTEAF
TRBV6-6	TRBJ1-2	ASSRVAAGPNYGYT
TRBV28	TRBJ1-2	ASSLQGRAPVYGYT
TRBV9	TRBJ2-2	ASSPSSGVDTGELF
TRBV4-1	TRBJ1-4	ASSQDPSEKLF
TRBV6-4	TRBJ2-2	ASSDGRSSGELF
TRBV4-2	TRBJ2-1	ASSQDPQGVYNEQF
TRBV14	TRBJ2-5	ASSLQGLETQY
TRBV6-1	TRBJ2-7	ASSQGLAGVGGLTYEQY
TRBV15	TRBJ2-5	ATSSALGRVETQY
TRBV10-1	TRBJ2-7	ASRIRGPSYEQY
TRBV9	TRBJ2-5	ASSFGTSGRSGTQY
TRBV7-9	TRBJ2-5	ASSTKRGPQETQY
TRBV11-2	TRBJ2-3	ASSRILGTDTQY
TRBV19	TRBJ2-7	ASSDSLPSYEQY
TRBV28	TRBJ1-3	ATINFSGNTIY
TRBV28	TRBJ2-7	ASRSGSASSYEQY
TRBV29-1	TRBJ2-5	SVEIELRAFVGETQY
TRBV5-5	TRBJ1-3	ASRRSPGQGSGNTIY
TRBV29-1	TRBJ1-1	SVGTANTEAF